This TCR beta chain appears in the sequencing data of a study of T cell repertoires in cytomegalovirus infection. Study-level background: TCR beta signatures that were public indicated CMV infection and matching HLA type.

There are 13 residues in the CDR3. Germline values: CDR1 MNHEY, CDR2 SVGEGT. V lost 2 bases to trimming and J lost 3 bases, with 8 bases between them. Study findings and constraints: What dominated the ex vivo response were HLA-C-restricted CMV-specific TCR beta clonotypes.

Of note for this clonotype: The antigen remains unidentified.

In TCRdb, the reads were re-called with MiXCR into one record per CDR3 protein. This sample has about 100,000 distinct CDR3 sequences, with approximately 15% found just once. The source material was PBMCs. The origin of this receptor is a human donor in good health (CMV status not recorded). Some clones in this sample may be carry-over from other donors' samples. The chain recombines TRBV6-2 or TRBV6-3 with TRBJ2-7; D not resolved. In nucleotides, the CDR3 is TGTGCCAGCAGTTACCCCCCACTCTACGAGCAGTACTTC. Its translation is CASSYPPLYEQYF.